Listed below are T cell receptor beta chains from one sample, sequenced in a study of OX40 agonist ivuxolimab in advanced cancers. Some clones are missing from TCRdb's copy, which holds only in-frame ones; the method was immunoSEQ multiplex PCR. The sample has 120,000 or so clones; 80% to 95% are singletons. The sequencing used CD4+ or CD8+ T cells sorted from blood, collected in a trial of the OX40 agonist ivuxolimab. All receptors derive from an adult with an advanced solid tumor such as melanoma, head and neck, liver or kidney cancer. Each CDR3 is given with its conserved first and last residue. A D gene is named only where the DNA matches it firmly. A row's size may be missing; if present it is once, few, many or a size class.

clone_size j_call d_call v_call cdr3_aa cdr3_nt
. TRBJ1-5 TRBD1 TRBV6-5 CASSMDRASNQPQHF TGTGCCAGCAGTATGGACAGGGCTAGCAATCAGCCCCAGCATTTT
. TRBJ1-1 TRBD1 TRBV5-1 CASSPGQVNTEAFF TGCGCCAGCAGTCCCGGACAGGTGAACACTGAAGCTTTCTTT
. TRBJ1-3 . TRBV4-2 CASSQIQGPGNTIYF TGTGCCAGCAGCCAAATACAGGGCCCTGGAAACACCATATATTTT
. TRBJ2-3 TRBD2 TRBV9 CASSATSGYRDTQYF TGTGCCAGCAGCGCGACTAGCGGGTATCGGGATACGCAGTATTTT
. TRBJ1-5 . TRBV30 CAWSILGSERGNQPQHF TGTGCCTGGAGCATCCTCGGGTCCGAAAGGGGCAATCAGCCCCAGCATTTT
. TRBJ2-5 TRBD1 TRBV7-2 CASSRGTEETQYF TGTGCCAGCAGCCGAGGGACAGAAGAGACCCAGTACTTC
. TRBJ2-1 . TRBV21-1 CASSDRQGGVGNEQFF TGTGCCAGCAGCGACCGACAGGGGGGTGTGGGCAATGAGCAGTTCTTC
. TRBJ1-5 TRBD1 TRBV18 CASSRTTGSSNQPQHF TGTGCCAGCTCACGAACGACAGGGAGCAGCAATCAGCCCCAGCATTTT
. TRBJ2-2 . TRBV7-3 CASSRAGGGELFF TGTGCCAGCAGCAGGGCTGGAGGCGGGGAGCTGTTTTTT
. TRBJ1-3 . TRBV7-9 CASRSQTGTAGNTIYF TGTGCCAGCAGATCACAGACCGGGACGGCTGGAAACACCATATATTTT
. TRBJ1-2 . TRBV18 CASSPPNRPVGGYTF TGTGCCAGCTCACCACCAAACAGGCCGGTGGGGGGCTACACCTTC
. TRBJ2-5 . TRBV5-1 CASSFGNPTQETQYF TGCGCCAGCAGCTTCGGAAACCCGACACAAGAGACCCAGTACTTC
. TRBJ2-1 . TRBV19 CASAGGPISYNEQFF TGTGCCAGTGCAGGGGGGCCAATCTCCTACAATGAGCAGTTCTTC
. TRBJ1-6 TRBD1 TRBV9 CASSVTGQGDNSPLHF TGTGCCAGCAGCGTGACAGGACAGGGAGATAATTCACCCCTCCACTTT
. TRBJ1-1 . TRBV13 CASSYSTEWNTEAFF TGTGCCAGCAGTTATTCTACAGAGTGGAACACTGAAGCTTTCTTT
. TRBJ2-6 . TRBV5-1 CASSPEARGPPGANVLTF TGCGCCAGCAGCCCCGAAGCTAGGGGCCCCCCTGGGGCCAACGTCCTGACTTTC
. TRBJ1-2 . TRBV5-8 CASPAGWGLANYGYTF TGTGCCAGCCCCGCGGGGTGGGGGCTAGCTAACTATGGCTACACCTTC
. TRBJ1-2 . TRBV2 CASSEAPFGRGNYGYTF TGTGCCAGCAGTGAAGCGCCCTTCGGTAGAGGGAACTATGGCTACACCTTC
. TRBJ2-2 . TRBV5-4 CASSPLAPRDTGELFF TGTGCCAGCAGCCCTCTAGCGCCTCGTGACACCGGGGAGCTGTTTTTT
. TRBJ2-3 TRBD1 TRBV27 CASSPWTGRTDTQYF TGTGCCAGCAGTCCTTGGACAGGGCGCACAGATACGCAGTATTTT
. TRBJ1-6 . TRBV5-4 CASSLDRVNSPLHF TGTGCCAGCAGCTTGGACAGGGTTAATTCACCCCTCCACTTT
once TRBJ2-1 . TRBV6-5 CASRSGPYNEQFF TGTGCCAGCAGGTCCGGGCCCTACAATGAGCAGTTCTTC
. TRBJ2-7 . TRBV7-9 CASSRGDSRGYEQYF TGTGCCAGCAGCAGAGGGGATAGCAGGGGCTACGAGCAGTACTTC
. TRBJ2-7 . TRBV5-1 CASSLGTGTPTYEQYF TGCGCCAGCAGCTTGGGGACCGGGACTCCCACCTACGAGCAGTACTTC
. TRBJ2-5 . TRBV10-3 CAISDGGRGTQYF TGTGCCATCAGTGATGGAGGGCGCGGGACCCAGTACTTC
. TRBJ2-7 . TRBV6-5 CACRTLSYEQYF TGTGCCTGCCGGACACTCTCCTACGAGCAGTACTTC
. TRBJ1-4 . TRBV6-5 CASSYGQTNEKLFF TGTGCCAGCAGTTACGGGCAGACTAATGAAAAACTGTTTTTT
. TRBJ1-4 . TRBV11-2 CASSPDHYRSFF TGTGCCAGCAGCCCCGACCACTATCGTAGTTTTTTT
. TRBJ2-7 . TRBV4-2 CASSQDILLYEQYF TGTGCCAGCAGCCAAGATATTTTGCTTTACGAGCAGTACTTC
. TRBJ1-5 . TRBV19 CASRRFRETSNQPQHF TGTGCCAGTAGGCGCTTCAGAGAAACTAGCAATCAGCCCCAGCATTTT
. TRBJ1-2 TRBD1 TRBV9 CASSVGQVEGYTF TGTGCCAGCAGCGTGGGACAGGTGGAAGGCTACACCTTC
. TRBJ2-7 . TRBV7-8 CASSLRPGGSYEQYF TGTGCCAGCAGCTTGAGGCCCGGAGGCTCCTACGAGCAGTACTTC
once TRBJ2-2 . TRBV5-4 CASSRRGNTGELFF TGTGCCAGCAGCCGTAGGGGGAACACCGGGGAGCTGTTTTTT